Listed below are T cell receptor beta chains from one sample, sequenced in a study of blood T cell repertoires in COVID-19. The assay was immunoSEQ multiplex PCR, and TCRdb's table has in-frame clones only and misses some. Of roughly 390,000 clones detected, around 85% appear once; the ten largest clones hold 3.6%. Material: peripheral blood. These TCRs come from a woman younger than 30 with acute or convalescent COVID-19. The CDR3 runs from the conserved cysteine through the conserved F or W. The D gene is left open where the match is weak. Not all rows give a size; the values are once, few, many and, for expanded clones, a class.

D	J	size	V	DNA	CDR3
NA	TRBJ1-4	NA	TRBV5-1	TGCGCCAGCAGCTTGGCCCCCCGGGGGAGTAATGAAAAACTGTTTTTT	CASSLAPRGSNEKLFF
TRBD2	TRBJ2-7	NA	TRBV5-1	TGCGCCAGCAGCTACCCCGGGACTAATACATACGAGCAGTACTTC	CASSYPGTNTYEQYF
TRBD1	TRBJ1-1	NA	TRBV27	TGTGCCAGCAGTTCGCCGGGACAGGTCAACACTGAAGCTTTCTTT	CASSSPGQVNTEAFF
NA	TRBJ1-5	few	TRBV12-3/TRBV12-4	TGTGCCAGCAGCCCCGGGTTAAATCAGCCCCAGCATTTT	CASSPGLNQPQHF
NA	TRBJ1-1	NA	TRBV19	TGTGCCAGTAGTATGCGGGTATTGGCAGTCATGAACACTGAAGCTTTCTTT	CASSMRVLAVMNTEAFF
NA	TRBJ1-2	NA	TRBV6-6	TGTGCCAGCTTTACAGGGAACTATGGCTACACCTTC	CASFTGNYGYTF
TRBD2	TRBJ2-7	NA	TRBV28	TGTGCCACCCTGAGGGCAGGGAGGGCCTACGAGCAGTACTTC	CATLRAGRAYEQYF
TRBD1	TRBJ2-1	NA	TRBV11-2	TGTGCCAGCAGCGAACCGGGACAGAACAATGAGCAGTTCTTC	CASSEPGQNNEQFF
NA	TRBJ2-5	NA	TRBV6-5	TGTGCCAGCAGTCGCGGGAACCAAGAGACCCAGTACTTC	CASSRGNQETQYF
TRBD1	TRBJ2-1	NA	TRBV25-1	TGTGCCAGCAGCGCGGACAGGCTTGGGAATGAGCAGTTCTTC	CASSADRLGNEQFF
NA	TRBJ1-3	NA	TRBV9	TGTGCCAGCAGCCAGGGTGCAGGGAGGAATTTTGGAAACACCATATATTTT	CASSQGAGRNFGNTIYF
NA	TRBJ2-5	NA	TRBV5-1	TGCGCCAGCAGACTAGAAGAGACCCAGTACTTC	CASRLEETQYF
NA	TRBJ2-7	NA	TRBV6-6	TGTGCCAGCAGAAGACAGGAAAACTACGAGCAGTACTTC	CASRRQENYEQYF
NA	TRBJ2-1	NA	TRBV7-2	TGTGCCAGCAGCTTAAGCGGGCGGTTGGAGGAGTTCTTC	CASSLSGRLEEFF
TRBD2	TRBJ2-7	NA	TRBV27	TGTGCCAGCAGTTTCCGGGGGACTCGCGGGGGGGCTAGCGAGCAGTACTTC	CASSFRGTRGGASEQYF
NA	TRBJ2-7	NA	TRBV14	TGTGCCAGCAGCCAAATTTTCGGTGAAGAGGGCCATGGGGAGCAGTACTTC	CASSQIFGEEGHGEQYF
TRBD1	TRBJ2-1	once	TRBV7-3	TGTGCCAGCAGCCTAGACAGGGGGTCCTACAATGAGCAGTTCTTC	CASSLDRGSYNEQFF
NA	TRBJ2-1	NA	TRBV7-2	TGTGCCAGCAGCTTAGCAAGAGACAATGAGCAGTTCTTC	CASSLARDNEQFF
NA	TRBJ2-7	once	TRBV13	TGTGCCAGCAGCTTAGGCCGGGGATTCTCCTACGAGCAGTACTTC	CASSLGRGFSYEQYF
NA	TRBJ1-1	NA	TRBV27	TGTGCCAGCAAAGAGCAGGGGACGACTGAAGCTTTCTTT	CASKEQGTTEAFF
TRBD2	TRBJ2-1	NA	TRBV27	TGTGCCAGCAGTTTATATAGGGCGGGAGGGGGGAATGAGCAGTTCTTC	CASSLYRAGGGNEQFF
NA	TRBJ1-5	NA	TRBV7-9	TGTGCCAGCAGCTTAGGCGGGGAGAAGCCCCAGCATTTT	CASSLGGEKPQHF
TRBD2	TRBJ2-1	NA	TRBV28	TGTGCCAGCAGTCCATATAGGCGGGAGGGAAACAATGAGCAGTTCTTC	CASSPYRREGNNEQFF
NA	TRBJ1-1	NA	TRBV11-2	TGTGCCAGCAGCTTATCTGGCGGGGGGGGAGCTTTCTTT	CASSLSGGGGAFF
NA	TRBJ1-6	NA	TRBV23-1	TGCGCCAGCCCCTTAGACCACTTT	CASPLDHF
TRBD2	TRBJ2-2	NA	TRBV5-4	TGTGCCAGTCAGTTTCAGACGGGGGGGATGAACACCGGGGAGCTGTTTTTT	CASQFQTGGMNTGELFF
NA	TRBJ2-7	NA	TRBV4-1	TGCGCCAGCAAGGACGGGATGGTTGGGTACGAGCAGTACTTC	CASKDGMVGYEQYF
NA	TRBJ2-1	NA	TRBV7-2	TGTGCCAGCAGCCTGAGCGCATACAATGAGCAGTTCTTC	CASSLSAYNEQFF
TRBD2	TRBJ2-1	many	TRBV6-2/TRBV6-3	TGTGCCAGCAACCCCCGGGAGGGCTTCTACAATGAGCAGTTCTTC	CASNPREGFYNEQFF
TRBD1	TRBJ1-1	NA	TRBV5-4	TGTGCCAGCAGCGGACAGGGATGGGACACTGAAGCTTTCTTT	CASSGQGWDTEAFF
NA	TRBJ2-2	NA	TRBV6-5	TGTGCCAGCAGACACACAACCGGGGAGCTGTTTTTT	CASRHTTGELFF
NA	TRBJ1-1	few	TRBV5-1	TGCGCCAGCAGCAACGACCGCGGGGGGTGGAACATTGGTACGAACACTGAAGCTTTCTTT	CASSNDRGGWNIGTNTEAFF
TRBD1	TRBJ1-1	NA	TRBV10-1	TGCGCCAGCAGTGACAACCCGGGACAGGGTGAAGCTTTCTTT	CASSDNPGQGEAFF
NA	TRBJ1-1	few	TRBV6-2/TRBV6-3	TGTGCCAGCAGTTACTCGATATTGGGGGGAGGTAGCACTGAAGCTTTCTTT	CASSYSILGGGSTEAFF
NA	TRBJ2-5	NA	TRBV11-3	TGTGCCAGCAGCATGGATAGGAGAGAGACCCAGTACTTC	CASSMDRRETQYF
NA	TRBJ1-5	NA	TRBV6-6	TGTGCCAGCAGCCTAGGACAGACCAATCAGCCCCAGCATTTT	CASSLGQTNQPQHF
NA	TRBJ2-5	NA	TRBV6-5	TGTGCCAGCAATGGGCAGGGAAAAGAGACCCAGTACTTC	CASNGQGKETQYF
NA	TRBJ2-1	NA	TRBV5-1	TGCGCCAGCAGCTTGGATCCCAAGAGCTCCTACAATGAGCAGTTCTTC	CASSLDPKSSYNEQFF
TRBD1	TRBJ1-4	NA	TRBV2	TGTGCCAGCAGCAGAGCGACAGGGCCGGGCGAAAAACTGTTTTTT	CASSRATGPGEKLFF
NA	TRBJ1-5	NA	TRBV6-1	TGTGCCAGCAGTGTGGCCACACCGAATAGCAATCAGCCCCAGCATTTT	CASSVATPNSNQPQHF
TRBD2	TRBJ2-2	NA	TRBV7-3	TGTGCCAGCAGCCCGAGCGGGAGGGGCACCGGGGAGCTGTTTTTT	CASSPSGRGTGELFF
NA	TRBJ2-1	once	TRBV7-9	TGTGCCAGCAGCCCCCCACCCGAGCGGGTCTACAATGAGCAGTTCTTC	CASSPPPERVYNEQFF
NA	TRBJ2-7	few	TRBV28	TGTGCCAGCGGTCCGACAGGGGAGGGTAGCGAGCAGTACTTC	CASGPTGEGSEQYF